These T cell receptor beta chains were read from a single sample in a study of somatic mutations in cytotoxic T cells in rheumatoid arthritis. Sequencing used immunoSEQ multiplex PCR; TCRdb keeps in-frame clones, though not all of them. The sample gives fewer than 11,000 clones, 85% of which show up once; roughly 7.5% is in the top ten. The sequenced sample was CD8+ T cells sorted from blood. These receptors came from an adult with rheumatoid arthritis. Both conserved end residues are part of each CDR3. Fields, in order: D gene, V gene, clone size, J gene, CDR3 protein, CDR3 DNA. D genes are given only for firm matches. Expanded clones get a size class; other rows say once, few or many, or leave the size out.

NA	TRBV19	NA	TRBJ2-1	CASSIEHWGRDEQFF	TGTGCCAGTAGTATAGAGCATTGGGGTCGGGATGAGCAGTTCTTC
NA	TRBV5-5	NA	TRBJ1-1	CASSLVTNTEAFF	TGTGCCAGCAGCTTAGTTACGAACACTGAAGCTTTCTTT
NA	TRBV6-5	large	TRBJ1-1	CASSYGATEAFF	TGTGCCAGCAGTTACGGGGCAACTGAAGCTTTCTTT
NA	TRBV15	once	TRBJ2-1	CATSREKGSSYNEQFF	TGTGCCACCAGCAGAGAAAAGGGGAGCTCCTACAATGAGCAGTTCTTC
NA	TRBV12-5	NA	TRBJ2-3	CASGFTQGITDTQYF	TGTGCTAGTGGTTTCACCCAGGGGATCACAGATACGCAGTATTTT
TRBD1	TRBV19	NA	TRBJ1-5	CASSVQGAWNQPQHF	TGTGCCAGTAGTGTTCAGGGGGCTTGGAATCAGCCCCAGCATTTT
NA	TRBV19	NA	TRBJ2-6	CASRQQAGANVLTF	TGTGCCAGTAGGCAACAGGCTGGGGCCAACGTCCTGACTTTC
NA	TRBV5-1	NA	TRBJ2-7	CASSLFHGSLIYEQYF	TGCGCCAGCAGCTTGTTTCACGGGTCCCTGATCTACGAGCAGTACTTC
NA	TRBV6-1	NA	TRBJ2-2	CASSDSPNTGELFF	TGTGCCAGCAGTGATAGCCCTAACACCGGGGAGCTGTTTTTT
TRBD2	TRBV6-4	NA	TRBJ2-1	CASTQTSGSNEQFF	TGTGCCAGCACCCAGACTAGCGGGAGTAATGAGCAGTTCTTC
NA	TRBV27	few	TRBJ2-7	CASSQSRTYSSYEQYF	TGTGCCAGCAGTCAATCCCGGACGTATAGCTCCTACGAGCAGTACTTC
TRBD1	TRBV7-2	NA	TRBJ2-7	CASAQGQGAGYEQYF	TGTGCCAGCGCTCAAGGACAGGGGGCAGGTTACGAGCAGTACTTC
NA	TRBV2	NA	TRBJ2-2	CASRAGELFF	TGTGCCAGCAGGGCCGGGGAGCTGTTTTTT
NA	TRBV2	NA	TRBJ2-6	CASSDGSGANVLTF	TGTGCCTCCTCCGATGGGTCTGGGGCCAACGTCCTGACTTTC
NA	TRBV30	once	TRBJ1-2	CAWSVQAGQLPYGYTF	TGTGCCTGGAGTGTACAGGCAGGCCAACTACCTTATGGCTACACCTTC
TRBD1	TRBV19	once	TRBJ1-2	CATNRDRANYGYTF	TGTGCCACGAACCGGGACAGGGCAAACTATGGCTACACCTTC
NA	TRBV7-9	NA	TRBJ1-2	CASSGGPKAGYTF	TGTGCCAGCAGCGGGGGACCCAAAGCGGGCTACACCTTC
NA	TRBV5-1	NA	TRBJ2-1	CASSGAGDNEQFF	TGCGCCAGCAGTGGGGCCGGGGATAATGAGCAGTTCTTC
TRBD1	TRBV6-4	NA	TRBJ2-1	CASSDWTGDNEQFF	TGTGCCAGCAGTGACTGGACAGGGGACAATGAGCAGTTCTTC
TRBD1	TRBV4-2	few	TRBJ1-2	CASSFDRGPDGYTF	TGTGCCAGCAGCTTCGACAGGGGCCCGGATGGCTACACCTTC
NA	TRBV9	NA	TRBJ2-1	CASSLDTLRSDDYNEQFF	TGTGCCAGCAGCCTAGATACCCTACGGTCGGATGACTACAATGAGCAGTTCTTC
NA	TRBV6-4	NA	TRBJ2-6	CASSEAPGLGANVLTF	TGTGCCAGCAGTGAAGCCCCGGGTTTGGGGGCCAACGTCCTGACTTTC
NA	TRBV7-8	few	TRBJ1-1	CASSLTDLLLF	TGTGCCAGCAGCTTAACGGACTTACTCCTCTTT
NA	TRBV18	NA	TRBJ1-2	CASSPLGAPSPNYGYTF	TGTGCCAGCTCACCACTAGGGGCTCCTTCCCCTAACTATGGCTACACCTTC
TRBD1	TRBV6-5	NA	TRBJ1-2	CASSPPGQGAYGYTF	TGTGCCAGCAGCCCACCGGGACAGGGGGCGTATGGCTACACCTTC
TRBD1	TRBV6-4	NA	TRBJ2-3	CASSDWGHAWGQGSTDTQYF	TGTGCCAGCAGTGACTGGGGACATGCTTGGGGACAGGGTAGCACAGATACGCAGTATTTT
TRBD2	TRBV9	NA	TRBJ2-3	CASSVALAEDTDTQYF	TGTGCCAGCAGCGTAGCGCTAGCGGAAGACACAGATACGCAGTATTTT
TRBD2	TRBV5-4	NA	TRBJ2-7	CASSLKREGPYEQYF	TGTGCCAGCAGCTTGAAGCGGGAGGGCCCGTACGAGCAGTACTTC
TRBD1	TRBV27	NA	TRBJ1-1	CASSHTGGTEAFF	TGTGCCAGCAGTCATACAGGGGGCACTGAAGCTTTCTTT
NA	TRBV5-4	NA	TRBJ2-1	CASSLTVLAAYNEQFF	TGTGCCAGCAGCTTGACTGTACTAGCTGCGTACAATGAGCAGTTCTTC
NA	TRBV4-1	NA	TRBJ1-2	CASSQDLNYGYTF	TGCGCCAGCAGCCAAGATCTTAACTATGGCTACACCTTC
TRBD1	TRBV5-1	NA	TRBJ2-2	CASSLNPRGQGRTGELFF	TGCGCCAGCAGCTTGAACCCACGGGGACAGGGACGCACCGGGGAGCTGTTTTTT
NA	TRBV6-6	NA	TRBJ1-1	CASRTTENTEAFF	TGTGCCAGCAGGACGACAGAGAACACTGAAGCTTTCTTT
TRBD1	TRBV23-1	NA	TRBJ2-3	CASSQSLRDRGRRDTQYF	TGCGCCAGCAGTCAATCCCTTCGGGACAGGGGGCGCCGAGATACGCAGTATTTT
TRBD1	TRBV7-9	once	TRBJ1-2	CASSLGQGAGGYGYTF	TGTGCCAGCAGCTTAGGGCAGGGGGCAGGAGGGTATGGCTACACCTTC
TRBD2	TRBV7-6	NA	TRBJ2-1	CASSLTGLGEVDEQFF	TGTGCCAGCAGCCTTACCGGACTAGGCGAGGTTGATGAGCAGTTCTTC
TRBD2	TRBV19	NA	TRBJ2-1	CASVSREGDNEQFF	TGTGCCAGTGTTTCCCGGGAGGGGGACAATGAGCAGTTCTTC
NA	TRBV9	NA	TRBJ2-6	CASSDRVKDVSGANVLTF	TGTGCCAGCAGTGACCGTGTCAAGGACGTGTCTGGGGCCAACGTCCTGACTTTC
NA	TRBV7-9	few	TRBJ2-1	CASSLASGLYNEQFF	TGTGCCAGCAGCTTAGCTAGCGGACTCTACAATGAGCAGTTCTTC
NA	TRBV5-4	NA	TRBJ2-2	CASTLSTGELFF	TGTGCCAGCACCCTAAGTACCGGGGAGCTGTTTTTT
NA	TRBV7-9	NA	TRBJ1-3	CASSIEVVSSGNTIYF	TGTGCCAGCAGCATCGAGGTGGTTAGCTCTGGAAACACCATATATTTT
NA	TRBV11-2	NA	TRBJ1-1	CASSPFPAQGNTEAFF	TGTGCCAGCAGCCCCTTCCCGGCCCAGGGGAACACTGAAGCTTTCTTT
NA	TRBV27	NA	TRBJ1-2	CASSLRGYYGYTF	TGTGCCAGCAGTTTGAGGGGTTACTATGGCTACACCTTC
NA	TRBV11-2	NA	TRBJ1-6	CASSLNLRARNSPLHF	TGTGCCAGCAGCTTAAACTTACGGGCAAGAAATTCACCCCTCCACTTT
NA	TRBV19	once	TRBJ2-5	CASSTLISLGETQYF	TGTGCCAGTAGTACCTTGATCTCCCTCGGGGAGACCCAGTACTTC
NA	TRBV11-2	few	TRBJ1-1	CASNPGNTEAFF	TGTGCCAGCAACCCGGGGAACACTGAAGCTTTCTTT
TRBD2	TRBV4-1	NA	TRBJ2-3	CASSPLAGARDTQYF	TGCGCCAGCAGCCCTCTAGCGGGGGCCAGGGATACGCAGTATTTT
NA	TRBV15	NA	TRBJ1-3	CATSRDRDINTIYF	TGTGCCACCAGCAGAGATCGGGATATCAACACCATATATTTT
NA	TRBV27	NA	TRBJ2-5	CASGPDLPGETQYF	TGTGCCAGCGGCCCAGACTTGCCGGGAGAGACCCAGTACTTC